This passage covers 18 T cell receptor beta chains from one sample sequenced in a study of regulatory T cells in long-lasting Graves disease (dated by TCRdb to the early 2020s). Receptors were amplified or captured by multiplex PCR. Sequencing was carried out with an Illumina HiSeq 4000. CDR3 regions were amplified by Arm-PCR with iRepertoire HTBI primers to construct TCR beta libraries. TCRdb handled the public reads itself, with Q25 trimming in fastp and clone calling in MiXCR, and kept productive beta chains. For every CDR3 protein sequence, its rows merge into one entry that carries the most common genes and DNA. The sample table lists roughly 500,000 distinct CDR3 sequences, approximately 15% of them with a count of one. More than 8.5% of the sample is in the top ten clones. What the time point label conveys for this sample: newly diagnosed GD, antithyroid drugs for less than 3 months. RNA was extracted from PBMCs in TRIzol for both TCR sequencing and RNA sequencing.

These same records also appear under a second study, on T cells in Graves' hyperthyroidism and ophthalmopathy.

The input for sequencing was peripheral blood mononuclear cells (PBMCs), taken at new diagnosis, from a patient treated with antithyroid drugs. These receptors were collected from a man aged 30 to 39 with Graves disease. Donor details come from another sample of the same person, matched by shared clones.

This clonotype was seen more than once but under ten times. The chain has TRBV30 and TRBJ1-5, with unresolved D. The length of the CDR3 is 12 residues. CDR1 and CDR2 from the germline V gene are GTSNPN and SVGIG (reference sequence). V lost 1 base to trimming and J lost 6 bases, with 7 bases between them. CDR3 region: CAWSESLQPQHF. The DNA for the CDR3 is TGTGCCTGGAGTGAGTCCCTTCAGCCCCAGCATTTT.

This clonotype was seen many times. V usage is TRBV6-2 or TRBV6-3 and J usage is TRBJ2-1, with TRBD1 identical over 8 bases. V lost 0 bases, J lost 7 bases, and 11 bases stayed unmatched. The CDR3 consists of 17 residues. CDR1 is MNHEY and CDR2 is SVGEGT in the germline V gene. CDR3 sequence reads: CASSYSNARGPVNEQFF. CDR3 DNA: TGTGCCAGCAGTTACTCGAACGCCAGGGGGCCAGTAAATGAGCAGTTCTTC.

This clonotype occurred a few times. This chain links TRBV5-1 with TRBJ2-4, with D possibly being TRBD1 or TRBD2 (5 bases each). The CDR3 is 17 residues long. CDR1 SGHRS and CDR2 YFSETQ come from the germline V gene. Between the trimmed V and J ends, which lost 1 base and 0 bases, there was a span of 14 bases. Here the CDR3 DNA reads TGCGCCAGCAGCTTGAGAGGGCAGGGAAGAGCCAAAAACATTCAGTACTTC. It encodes CASSLRGQGRAKNIQYF.

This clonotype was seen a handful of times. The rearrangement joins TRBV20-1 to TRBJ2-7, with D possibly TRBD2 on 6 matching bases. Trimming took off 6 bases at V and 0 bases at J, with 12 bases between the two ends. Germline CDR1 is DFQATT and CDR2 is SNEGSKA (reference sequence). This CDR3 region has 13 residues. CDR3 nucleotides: TGCAGTGCGGGCGGGGCTAGCTCCTACGAGCAGTACTTC. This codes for CSAGGASSYEQYF.

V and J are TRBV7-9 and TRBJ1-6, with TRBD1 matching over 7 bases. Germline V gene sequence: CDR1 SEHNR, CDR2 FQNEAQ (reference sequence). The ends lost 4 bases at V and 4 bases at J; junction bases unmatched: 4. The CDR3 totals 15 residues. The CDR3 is CASSSQTGYNSPLHF. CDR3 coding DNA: TGTGCCAGCAGCTCCCAGACAGGGTATAATTCACCCCTCCACTTT.

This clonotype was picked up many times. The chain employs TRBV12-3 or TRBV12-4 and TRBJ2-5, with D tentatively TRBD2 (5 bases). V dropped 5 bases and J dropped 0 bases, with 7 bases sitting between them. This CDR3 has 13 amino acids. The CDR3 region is CASSPTNQETQYF. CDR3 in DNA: TGTGCCAGCAGTCCGACTAACCAAGAGACCCAGTACTTC.

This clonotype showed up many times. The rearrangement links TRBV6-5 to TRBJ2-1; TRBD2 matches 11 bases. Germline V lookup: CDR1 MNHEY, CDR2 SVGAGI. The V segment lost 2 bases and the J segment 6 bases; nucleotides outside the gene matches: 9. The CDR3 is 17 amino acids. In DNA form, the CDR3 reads TGTGCCAGCAGTTACCGACCGCGGCTAGCGGGAGGCAATGAGCAGTTCTTC. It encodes CASSYRPRLAGGNEQFF.

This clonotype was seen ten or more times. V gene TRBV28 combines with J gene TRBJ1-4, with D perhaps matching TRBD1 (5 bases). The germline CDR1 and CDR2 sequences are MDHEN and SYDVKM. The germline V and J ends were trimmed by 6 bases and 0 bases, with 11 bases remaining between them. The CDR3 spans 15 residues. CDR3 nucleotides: TGTGCCAGCAGGATGACAGTTGCAACTAATGAAAAACTGTTTTTT. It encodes CASRMTVATNEKLFF. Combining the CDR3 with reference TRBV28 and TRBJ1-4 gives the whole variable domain DVKVTQSSRYLVKRTGEKVFLECVQDMDHENMFWYRQDPGLGLRLIYFSYDVKMKEKGDIPEGYSVSREKKERFSLILESASTNQTSMYLCASRMTVATNEKLFFGSGTQLSVL.

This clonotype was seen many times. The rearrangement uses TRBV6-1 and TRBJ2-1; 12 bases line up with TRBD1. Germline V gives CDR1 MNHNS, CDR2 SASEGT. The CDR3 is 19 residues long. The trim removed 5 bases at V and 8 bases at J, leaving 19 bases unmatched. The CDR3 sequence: CASSTGTGGSSGRWDEQFF. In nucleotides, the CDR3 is TGTGCCAGCAGTACCGGGACAGGGGGCAGTAGCGGGAGATGGGATGAGCAGTTCTTC.

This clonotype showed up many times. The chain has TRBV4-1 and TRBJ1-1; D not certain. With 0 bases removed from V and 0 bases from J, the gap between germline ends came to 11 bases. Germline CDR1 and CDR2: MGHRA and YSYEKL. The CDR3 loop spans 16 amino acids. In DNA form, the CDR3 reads TGCGCCAGCAGCCAAGAGGCCGGACGGGTGAACACTGAAGCTTTCTTT. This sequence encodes CASSQEAGRVNTEAFF.

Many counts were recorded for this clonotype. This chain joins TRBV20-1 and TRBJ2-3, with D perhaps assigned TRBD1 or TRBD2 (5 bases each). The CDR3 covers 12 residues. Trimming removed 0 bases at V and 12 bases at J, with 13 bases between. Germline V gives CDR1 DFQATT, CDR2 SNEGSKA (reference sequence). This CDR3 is CSARDRQTTQYF. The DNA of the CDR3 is TGCAGTGCTAGAGACCGACAGACTACTCAGTATTTT.

In nucleotides, the CDR3 is TGTGCCAGCAGTTGGGGACAGCCAACTAATGAAAAACTGTTTTTT. This codes for CASSWGQPTNEKLFF. The V gene is TRBV28, the J gene TRBJ1-4; 7 nucleotides align to TRBD1. The CDR3 consists of 15 residues. Germline V CDR1 and CDR2: MDHEN, SYDVKM. V shed 4 bases and J 0 bases; nucleotides not matched to a gene: 2.

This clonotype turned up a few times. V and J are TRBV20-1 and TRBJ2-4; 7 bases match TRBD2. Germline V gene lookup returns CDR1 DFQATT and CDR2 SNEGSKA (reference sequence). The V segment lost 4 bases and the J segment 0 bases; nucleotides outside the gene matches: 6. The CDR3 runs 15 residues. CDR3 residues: CSAKEGGLAKNIQYF. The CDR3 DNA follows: TGCAGTGCTAAGGAGGGAGGGCTAGCCAAAAACATTCAGTACTTC.

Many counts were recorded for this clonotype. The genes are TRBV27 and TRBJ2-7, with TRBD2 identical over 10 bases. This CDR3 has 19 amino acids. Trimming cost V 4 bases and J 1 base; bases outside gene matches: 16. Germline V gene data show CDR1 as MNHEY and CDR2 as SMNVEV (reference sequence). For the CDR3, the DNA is TGTGCCAGCAGTTATAACAGGGGGACGGGACTAGCGTCTTCCTACGAGCAGTACTTC. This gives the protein CASSYNRGTGLASSYEQYF.

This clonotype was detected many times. CDR3 DNA: TGCAGCGTGACCCAGGGATACAACACTGAAGCTTTCTTT. Translated, it gives CSVTQGYNTEAFF. The J gene is TRBJ1-1, the V gene TRBV29-1; a weak D match, TRBD1 (5 bases). CDR3 size: 13 residues. Germline values: CDR1 SQVTM, CDR2 ANQGSEA. The ends were cut back, 6 bases at V and 2 bases at J, with 13 bases in the middle.

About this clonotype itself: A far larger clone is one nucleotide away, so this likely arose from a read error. The CDR3 sequence: CASSARRDWAGAFF. The CDR3 DNA reads as TGTGCCAGCAGCGCCAGACGGGATTGGGCCGGAGCTTTCTTT. This chain joins TRBV5-5 and TRBJ2-3; D not certain. The J call is uncertain, as TRBJ1-1 better fits the DNA end. The germline CDR1 and CDR2 sequences are SGHKS and YYEKEE (reference sequence). CDR3 length: 14 amino acids.

The CDR3 loop is CASSPQRDTQYF. The CDR3 region has the DNA TGTGCCAGTAGTCCTCAGCGGGATACGCAGTATTTT. The chain uses TRBV19 and TRBJ2-3, with D possibly matching TRBD2 (5 bases). Trimming left V 5 bases short and J 6 bases short, with 9 bases between. The CDR3 has 12 residues. Germline V gene sequence: CDR1 LNHDA, CDR2 SQIVND (reference sequence).

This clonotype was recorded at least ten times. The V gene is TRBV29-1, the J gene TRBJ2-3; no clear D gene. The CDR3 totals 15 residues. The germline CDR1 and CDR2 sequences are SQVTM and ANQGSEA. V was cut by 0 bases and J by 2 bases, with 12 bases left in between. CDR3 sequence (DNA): TGCAGCGTTGAAGATCCGAACACCCTCACAGATACGCAGTATTTT. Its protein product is CSVEDPNTLTDTQYF.